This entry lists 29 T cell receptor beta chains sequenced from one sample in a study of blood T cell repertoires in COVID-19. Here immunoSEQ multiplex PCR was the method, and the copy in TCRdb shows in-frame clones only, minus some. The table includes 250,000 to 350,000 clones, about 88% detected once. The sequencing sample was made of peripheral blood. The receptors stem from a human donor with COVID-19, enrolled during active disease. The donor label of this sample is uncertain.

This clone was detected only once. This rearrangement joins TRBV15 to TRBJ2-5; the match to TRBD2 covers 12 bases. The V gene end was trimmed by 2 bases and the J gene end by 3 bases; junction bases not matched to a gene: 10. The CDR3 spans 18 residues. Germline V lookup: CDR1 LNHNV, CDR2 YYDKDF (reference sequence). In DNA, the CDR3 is TGTGCCACCAGCAGATCGAGACTAGCGGGAGAATTCGAAGAGACCCAGTACTTC. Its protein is CATSRSRLAGEFEETQYF.

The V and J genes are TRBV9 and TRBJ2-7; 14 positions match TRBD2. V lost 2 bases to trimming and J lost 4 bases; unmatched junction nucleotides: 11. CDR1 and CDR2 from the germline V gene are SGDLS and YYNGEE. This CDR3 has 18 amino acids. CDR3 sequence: CASSVRPGLAGVWYEQYF. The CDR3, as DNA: TGTGCCAGCAGCGTCAGACCGGGACTAGCGGGAGTATGGTACGAGCAGTACTTC.

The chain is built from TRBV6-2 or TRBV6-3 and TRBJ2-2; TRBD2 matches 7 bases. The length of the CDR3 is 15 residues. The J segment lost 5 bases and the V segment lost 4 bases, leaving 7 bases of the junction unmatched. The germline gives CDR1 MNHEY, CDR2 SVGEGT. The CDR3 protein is CASSWASGRTGELFF. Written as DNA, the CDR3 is TGTGCCAGCAGTTGGGCTAGCGGCCGAACCGGGGAGCTGTTTTTT.

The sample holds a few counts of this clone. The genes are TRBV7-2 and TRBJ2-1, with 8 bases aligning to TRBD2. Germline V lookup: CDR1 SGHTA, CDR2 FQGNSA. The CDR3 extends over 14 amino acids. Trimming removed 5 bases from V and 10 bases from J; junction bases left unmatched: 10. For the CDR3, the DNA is TGTGCCAGCAGCCGGACTAGCCGAAGTGGGGAGCAGTTCTTC. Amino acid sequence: CASSRTSRSGEQFF. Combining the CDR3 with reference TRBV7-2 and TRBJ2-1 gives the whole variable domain GAGVSQSPSNKVTEKGKDVELRCDPISGHTALYWYRQSLGQGLEFLIYFQGNSAPDKSGLPSDRFSAERTGGSVSTLTIQRTQQEDSAVYLCASSRTSRSGEQFFGPGTRLTVL.

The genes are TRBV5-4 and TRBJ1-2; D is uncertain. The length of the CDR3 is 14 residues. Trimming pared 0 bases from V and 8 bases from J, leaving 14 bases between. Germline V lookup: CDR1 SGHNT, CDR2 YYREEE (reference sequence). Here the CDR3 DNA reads TGTGCCAGCAGCTTGGCGTCAGAGTGGGAGGGCTACACCTTC. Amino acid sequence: CASSLASEWEGYTF.

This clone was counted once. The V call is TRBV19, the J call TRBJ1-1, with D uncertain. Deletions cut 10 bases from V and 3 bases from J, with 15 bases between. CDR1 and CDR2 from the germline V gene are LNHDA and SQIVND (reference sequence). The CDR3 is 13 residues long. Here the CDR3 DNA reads TGTGCCACCAAATCGGAGGCCTACACTGAAGCTTTCTTT. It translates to CATKSEAYTEAFF.

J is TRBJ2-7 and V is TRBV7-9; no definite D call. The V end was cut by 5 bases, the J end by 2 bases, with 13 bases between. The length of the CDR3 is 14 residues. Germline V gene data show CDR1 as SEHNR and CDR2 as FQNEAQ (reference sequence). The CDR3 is CASSLRGTTYEQYF. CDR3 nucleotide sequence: TGTGCCAGCAGCCTAAGAGGTACCACCTACGAGCAGTACTTC.

The CDR3 DNA sequence: TGTGCCAGCGTCCCAAGGACAGGTCGGACCGGGGAGCTGTTTTTT. It specifies CASVPRTGRTGELFF. J is TRBJ2-2 and V is TRBV18; 7 nucleotides align to TRBD1. There are 15 residues in the CDR3. V dropped 8 bases and J dropped 5; count of bases not matched to a gene: 11. Germline V gene sequence: CDR1 KGHSH, CDR2 LQKENI.

CDR3 region: CASSTGLAGAPEQFF. The CDR3 DNA follows: TGTGCCAGCAGCACCGGACTAGCGGGGGCCCCGGAGCAGTTCTTC. The V call is TRBV9, the J call TRBJ2-1; 13 nucleotides align to TRBD2. The junction had 8 bases not matched to a gene; V was cut back by 4 bases and J by 10 bases. CDR3 length: 15 residues. In germline, CDR1 is SGDLS, CDR2 YYNGEE.

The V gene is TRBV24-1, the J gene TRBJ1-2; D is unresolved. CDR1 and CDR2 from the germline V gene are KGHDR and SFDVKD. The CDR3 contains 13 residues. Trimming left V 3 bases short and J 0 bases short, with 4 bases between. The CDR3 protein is CATSDHTNYGYTF. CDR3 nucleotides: TGTGCCACCAGTGATCACACTAACTATGGCTACACCTTC.

This CDR3 is CASSSLRNNEQFF. As DNA, the CDR3 is TGTGCCAGCAGCTCTCTCAGGAACAATGAGCAGTTCTTC. The rearrangement uses TRBV14 and TRBJ2-1; D gene uncertain. The germline V and J ends were trimmed by 5 bases and 5 bases, with 10 bases remaining between them. The germline CDR1 and CDR2 sequences are SGHDN and FVKESK. This CDR3 has 13 amino acids.

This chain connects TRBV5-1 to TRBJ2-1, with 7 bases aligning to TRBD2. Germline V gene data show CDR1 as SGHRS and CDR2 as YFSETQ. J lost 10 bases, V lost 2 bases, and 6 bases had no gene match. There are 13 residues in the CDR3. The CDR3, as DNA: TGCGCCAGCAGCTTCACTAGCGATGGAGAGCAGTTCTTC. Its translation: CASSFTSDGEQFF.

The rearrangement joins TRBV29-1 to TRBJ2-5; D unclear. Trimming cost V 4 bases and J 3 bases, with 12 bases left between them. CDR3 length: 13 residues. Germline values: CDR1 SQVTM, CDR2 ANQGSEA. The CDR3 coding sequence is TGCAGCGTTGCGCCGAGCCGTAAAGAGACCCAGTACTTC. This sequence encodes CSVAPSRKETQYF.

Here the CDR3 reads CAWGGASGNYEQYF. CDR3 nucleotides: TGTGCCTGGGGCGGGGCTAGCGGAAATTACGAGCAGTACTTC. The V call is TRBV30, the J call TRBJ2-7; the match to TRBD2 covers 7 bases. The CDR3 is 14 amino acids. V was pared by 5 bases and J by 4 bases, with 11 bases of the junction left unmatched. The germline V gene encodes CDR1 GTSNPN and CDR2 SVGIG (reference sequence).

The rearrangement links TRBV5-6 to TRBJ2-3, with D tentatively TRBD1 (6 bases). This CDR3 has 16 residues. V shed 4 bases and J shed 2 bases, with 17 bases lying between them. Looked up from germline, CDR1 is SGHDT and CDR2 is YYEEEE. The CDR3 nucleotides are TGTGCCAGCAGCGTTACAGGGCAAAGCTACACAGATACGCAGTATTTT. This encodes CASSVTGQSYTDTQYF.

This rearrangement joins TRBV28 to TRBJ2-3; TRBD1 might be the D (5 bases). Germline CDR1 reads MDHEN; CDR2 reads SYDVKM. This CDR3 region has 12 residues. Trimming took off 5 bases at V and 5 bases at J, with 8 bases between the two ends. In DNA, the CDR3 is TGTGCCAGCAGTACCAGGGTAGATACGCAGTATTTT. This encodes CASSTRVDTQYF.

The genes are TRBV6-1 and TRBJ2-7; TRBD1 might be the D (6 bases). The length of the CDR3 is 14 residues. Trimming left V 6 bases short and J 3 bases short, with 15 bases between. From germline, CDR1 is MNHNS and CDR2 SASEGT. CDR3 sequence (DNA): TGTGCCAGCAGAATACAGGGCTCTAGCTACGAGCAGTACTTC. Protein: CASRIQGSSYEQYF.

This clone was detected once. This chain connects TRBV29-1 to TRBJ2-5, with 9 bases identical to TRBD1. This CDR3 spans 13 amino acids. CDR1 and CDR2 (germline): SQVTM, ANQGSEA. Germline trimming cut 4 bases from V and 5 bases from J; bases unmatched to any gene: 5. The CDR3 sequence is CSVVRQGEETQYF. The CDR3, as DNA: TGCAGCGTTGTACGACAGGGGGAGGAGACCCAGTACTTC.

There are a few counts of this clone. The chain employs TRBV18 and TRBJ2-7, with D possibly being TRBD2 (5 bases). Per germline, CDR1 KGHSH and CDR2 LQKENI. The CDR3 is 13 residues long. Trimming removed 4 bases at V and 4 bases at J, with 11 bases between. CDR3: CASSLGDAYEQYF. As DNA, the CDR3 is TGTGCCAGCTCACTGGGAGACGCGTACGAGCAGTACTTC.

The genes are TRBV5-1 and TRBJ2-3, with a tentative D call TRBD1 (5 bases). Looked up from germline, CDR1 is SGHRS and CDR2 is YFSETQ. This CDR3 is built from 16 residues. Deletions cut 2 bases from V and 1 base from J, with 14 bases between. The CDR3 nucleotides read TGCGCCAGCAGCTTTCAAGGGGCGGTAGGCACAGATACGCAGTATTTT. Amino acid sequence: CASSFQGAVGTDTQYF.

The CDR3 nucleotides are TGTGCCAGCAGTTTTGGGGAACTGACAGGGCAGTCTAACTATGGCTACACCTTC. Translation: CASSFGELTGQSNYGYTF. The chain combines TRBV28 with TRBJ1-2; 7 nucleotides match TRBD1. The trim removed 3 bases at V and 0 bases at J, leaving 13 bases unmatched. The CDR3 loop spans 18 amino acids. Germline CDR1 reads MDHEN; CDR2 reads SYDVKM.

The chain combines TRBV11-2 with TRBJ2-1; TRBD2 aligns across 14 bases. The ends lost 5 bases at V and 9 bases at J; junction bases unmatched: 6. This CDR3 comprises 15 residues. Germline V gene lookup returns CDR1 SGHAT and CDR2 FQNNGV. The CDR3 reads CASSPGTSGSGEQFF. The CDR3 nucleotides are TGTGCCAGCAGCCCAGGGACTAGCGGGAGTGGTGAGCAGTTCTTC.

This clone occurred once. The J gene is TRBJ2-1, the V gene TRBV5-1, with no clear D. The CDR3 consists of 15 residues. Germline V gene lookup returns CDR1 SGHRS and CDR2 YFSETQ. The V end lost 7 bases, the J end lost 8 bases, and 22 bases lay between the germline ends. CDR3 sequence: CASAGQPRLEDEQFF. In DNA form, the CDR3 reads TGCGCCAGCGCCGGTCAGCCGCGCCTCGAGGATGAGCAGTTCTTC.

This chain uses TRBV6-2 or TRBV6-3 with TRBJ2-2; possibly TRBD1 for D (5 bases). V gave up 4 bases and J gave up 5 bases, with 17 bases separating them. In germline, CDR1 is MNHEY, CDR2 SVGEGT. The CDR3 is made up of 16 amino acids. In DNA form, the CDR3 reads TGTGCCAGCAGTTCCCTTCACCCAGGGCGAACCGGGGAGCTGTTTTTT. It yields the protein CASSSLHPGRTGELFF.

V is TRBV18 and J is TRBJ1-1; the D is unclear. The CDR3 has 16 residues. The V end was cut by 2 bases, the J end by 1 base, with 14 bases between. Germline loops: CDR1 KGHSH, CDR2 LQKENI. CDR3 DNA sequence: TGTGCCAGCTCACCATTTCGGGGATCGGCGAACACTGAAGCTTTCTTT. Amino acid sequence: CASSPFRGSANTEAFF.

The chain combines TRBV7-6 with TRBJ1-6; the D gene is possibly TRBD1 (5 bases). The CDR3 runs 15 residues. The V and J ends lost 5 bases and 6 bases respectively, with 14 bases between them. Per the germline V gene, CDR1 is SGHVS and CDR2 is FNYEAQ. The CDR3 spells CASSLGRQFNSPLHF. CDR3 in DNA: TGTGCCAGCAGCCTGGGGCGCCAGTTTAATTCACCCCTCCACTTT. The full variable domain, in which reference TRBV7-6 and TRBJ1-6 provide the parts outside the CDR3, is GAGVSQSPRYKVTKRGQDVALRCDPISGHVSLYWYRQALGQGPEFLTYFNYEAQQDKSGLPNDRFSAERPEGSISTLTIQRTEQRDSAMYRCASSLGRQFNSPLHFGNGTRLTVT.

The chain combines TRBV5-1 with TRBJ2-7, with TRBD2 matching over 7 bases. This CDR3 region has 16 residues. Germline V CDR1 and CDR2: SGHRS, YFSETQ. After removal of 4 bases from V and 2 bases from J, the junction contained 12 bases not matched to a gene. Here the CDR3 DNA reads TGCGCCAGCAGCCAGGCGCGGCTAGCGGACCCCTACGAGCAGTACTTC. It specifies CASSQARLADPYEQYF.

The CDR3 bases are TGTGCCAGCAGCGGCGGGACAGGGACCCCTTCCATATCACCCCTCCACTTT. It specifies CASSGGTGTPSISPLHF. The gene calls are TRBV9 and TRBJ1-6; 9 bases map to TRBD1. V shed 3 bases, J shed 10 bases, and the junction held 14 bases outside the gene matches. The germline V gene encodes CDR1 SGDLS and CDR2 YYNGEE. The CDR3 extends over 17 amino acids.

The CDR3 spells CASSLGLAGNNEQFF. The CDR3 nucleotides read TGTGCCAGCAGCCTCGGACTAGCGGGAAACAATGAGCAGTTCTTC. The chain carries TRBV11-2 and TRBJ2-1, with 12 bases fitting TRBD2. Per the germline V gene, CDR1 is SGHAT and CDR2 is FQNNGV. V dropped 5 bases and J dropped 5; count of bases not matched to a gene: 4. The CDR3 contains 15 residues.